The 15 T cell receptor beta chains reported below all come from one sample, sequenced in a study of blood T cell repertoires in COVID-19. Assay used: immunoSEQ multiplex PCR; TCRdb lists only in-frame clones, some missing. Found here are around 180,000 clones, approximately 90% of them singletons; the top ten hold approximately 4.5%. The sequenced sample was peripheral blood. The origin of the receptors is a human donor in a cohort sampled during active COVID-19.

Comment on this clone: Other DNA sequences in this specimen translate into the identical CDR3. The gene calls are TRBV5-1 and TRBJ2-3, with 8 nucleotides matching TRBD2. CDR3 size: 16 residues. Trimming removed 0 bases from V and 0 bases from J; junction bases left unmatched: 3. Germline V gene lookup returns CDR1 SGHRS and CDR2 YFSETQ. The CDR3 here is CASSLGTSGSTDTQYF. The CDR3 DNA follows: TGCGCCAGCAGCTTGGGTACTAGCGGTAGCACAGATACGCAGTATTTT. The full variable domain, rest sourced from reference TRBV5-1 and TRBJ2-3, is KAGVTQTPRYLIKTRGQQVTLSCSPISGHRSVSWYQQTPGQGLQFLFEYFSETQRNKGNFPGRFSGRQFSNSRSEMNVSTLELGDSALYLCASSLGTSGSTDTQYFGPGTRLTVL.

V usage is TRBV5-1 and J usage is TRBJ2-6; 8 bases line up with TRBD1. Germline loops: CDR1 SGHRS, CDR2 YFSETQ. Germline trimming cut 4 bases from V and 4 bases from J; bases unmatched to any gene: 7. This CDR3 has 16 residues. In DNA, the CDR3 is TGCGCCAGCAGCAAAGCAGGGGGCGCCGGGGCCAACGTCCTGACTTTC. This codes for CASSKAGGAGANVLTF.

This clone was detected once. J is TRBJ2-7 and V is TRBV30, with 8 positions matching TRBD1. The CDR3 runs 14 residues. The junction had 9 bases not matched to a gene; V was cut back by 3 bases and J by 5 bases. Germline lookup yields CDR1 GTSNPN and CDR2 SVGIG (reference sequence). DNA of the CDR3: TGTGCCTGGAGGCGGACAGGGAAAGACCACGAGCAGTACTTC. It yields the protein CAWRRTGKDHEQYF.

The chain joins TRBV7-6 to TRBJ2-3; 10 nucleotides align to TRBD2. Germline V CDR1 and CDR2: SGHVS, FNYEAQ. The V segment lost 4 bases and the J segment 6 bases; nucleotides outside the gene matches: 4. The CDR3 contains 14 residues. The CDR3 loop reads CASSSAGGRDTQYF. Written as DNA, the CDR3 is TGTGCCAGCAGCTCAGCGGGGGGGCGGGATACGCAGTATTTT. Supplemented by reference TRBV7-6 and TRBJ2-3, the full variable domain reads GAGVSQSPRYKVTKRGQDVALRCDPISGHVSLYWYRQALGQGPEFLTYFNYEAQQDKSGLPNDRFSAERPEGSISTLTIQRTEQRDSAMYRCASSSAGGRDTQYFGPGTRLTVL.

The V and J genes are TRBV5-4 and TRBJ2-1, with TRBD2 identical over 10 bases. Germline V gene lookup returns CDR1 SGHNT and CDR2 YYREEE (reference sequence). The CDR3 contains 16 residues. J was trimmed by 8 bases and V by 0 bases; bases with no gene match: 8. The CDR3 region is CASSLGSSGSWDEQFF. The CDR3 DNA sequence: TGTGCCAGCAGCTTGGGTTCTAGCGGGAGTTGGGATGAGCAGTTCTTC.

V usage is TRBV7-2 and J usage is TRBJ2-1; 8 bases match TRBD2. V shed 5 bases and J 4 bases; nucleotides not matched to a gene: 7. CDR3 size: 15 residues. Germline-derived CDR1 and CDR2 are SGHTA and FQGNSA. CDR3 nucleotides: TGTGCCAGCAGCCAGGGACTAGATCTGTACAATGAGCAGTTCTTC. Its protein product is CASSQGLDLYNEQFF.

V and J are TRBV21-1 and TRBJ2-1; no check of the table's D call, TRBD1, against the DNA was made. TRBV21-1 is given as a pseudogene. The CDR3 contains 12 residues. CDR3 region: CASSNRANEQFF. In DNA, the CDR3 is TGTGCCAGCAGCAACAGGGCTAATGAGCAGTTCTTC.

This clone has just one count. The chain employs TRBV6-2 or TRBV6-3 and TRBJ2-3; TRBD2 aligns across 11 bases. This CDR3 has 17 residues. V lost 2 bases to trimming and J lost 2 bases; unmatched junction nucleotides: 6. Per germline, CDR1 MNHEY and CDR2 SVGEGT. Here the CDR3 reads CASSYATSGTYTDTQYF. Here the CDR3 DNA reads TGTGCCAGCAGTTACGCGACTAGCGGGACCTACACAGATACGCAGTATTTT.

J is TRBJ2-1 and V is TRBV7-2; 7 bases line up with TRBD1. V lost 3 bases to trimming and J lost 0 bases; unmatched junction nucleotides: 2. This CDR3 spans 15 amino acids. Germline assignment: CDR1 SGHTA and CDR2 FQGNSA. The CDR3 coding sequence is TGTGCCAGCAGCTTTGGACAGGTCTCCTACAATGAGCAGTTCTTC. Translation: CASSFGQVSYNEQFF.

The J gene is TRBJ2-7, the V gene TRBV19, with 9 bases that match TRBD2. V was clipped by 3 bases and J by 2 bases; unmatched bases: 5. The CDR3 spans 15 residues. Germline V gene sequence: CDR1 LNHDA, CDR2 SQIVND (reference sequence). The CDR3 region has the DNA TGTGCCAGTAGTATTGGCCTAGCGGGAACCTACGAGCAGTACTTC. Its translation is CASSIGLAGTYEQYF. The whole variable domain, remainder taken from reference TRBV19 and TRBJ2-7, is DGGITQSPKYLFRKEGQNVTLSCEQNLNHDAMYWYRQDPGQGLRLIYYSQIVNDFQKGDIAEGYSVSREKKESFPLTVTSAQKNPTAFYLCASSIGLAGTYEQYFGPGTRLTVT.

This chain joins TRBV9 and TRBJ2-3; TRBD1 might be the D (5 bases). Trimming cost V 0 bases and J 3 bases, with 11 bases left between them. The CDR3 loop spans 15 amino acids. Germline CDR1 is SGDLS and CDR2 is YYNGEE. The chain's CDR3 is CASSVEGIITDTQYF. In DNA form, the CDR3 reads TGTGCCAGCAGCGTAGAGGGGATTATTACAGATACGCAGTATTTT.

The chain is built from TRBV27 and TRBJ2-4; TRBD2 is a possible D gene (5 bases). This CDR3 contains 16 residues. V was shortened by 3 bases and J by 0 bases, with 12 bases between the two germline ends. From germline, CDR1 is MNHEY and CDR2 SMNVEV (reference sequence). The CDR3 DNA reads TGTGCCAGCAGTTTCAGGCTAGCATTAGCCAAAAACATTCAGTACTTC. This encodes CASSFRLALAKNIQYF.

V and J are TRBV11-1 and TRBJ2-2; D is possibly TRBD1 (6 bases). The V end was cut by 1 base, the J end by 6 bases, with 15 bases between. Germline CDR1 SGHAT, CDR2 FQDESV (reference sequence). The CDR3 runs 16 residues. The CDR3 reads CASSLGGRGRAGELFF. Here the CDR3 DNA reads TGTGCCAGCAGCTTAGGCGGCAGGGGTAGGGCCGGGGAGCTGTTTTTT. Based on the CDR3 plus reference TRBV11-1 and TRBJ2-2, the full variable domain is EAEVAQSPRYKITEKSQAVAFWCDPISGHATLYWYRQILGQGPELLVQFQDESVVDDSQLPKDRFSAERLKGVDSTLKIQPAELGDSAMYLCASSLGGRGRAGELFFGEGSRLTVL.

The genes are TRBV4-3 and TRBJ2-2, with D perhaps TRBD2 (5 bases). The germline CDR1 and CDR2 sequences are LGHNA and YSLEER. V lost 0 bases to trimming and J lost 5 bases, with 13 bases between them. CDR3 length: 16 residues. CDR3 DNA sequence: TGCGCCAGCAGCCAAGAAACCAGCGGCAGTACCGGGGAGCTGTTTTTT. This gives the protein CASSQETSGSTGELFF.

V is TRBV7-9 and J is TRBJ1-1; 7 bases match TRBD1. CDR1 is SEHNR, CDR2 FQNEAQ, per germline (reference sequence). The junction had 8 bases not matched to a gene; V was cut back by 5 bases and J by 5 bases. This CDR3 is 14 amino acids long. The CDR3 coding sequence is TGTGCCAGCAGCACACAGGGGATCGGGACTGAAGCTTTCTTT. Protein product: CASSTQGIGTEAFF.